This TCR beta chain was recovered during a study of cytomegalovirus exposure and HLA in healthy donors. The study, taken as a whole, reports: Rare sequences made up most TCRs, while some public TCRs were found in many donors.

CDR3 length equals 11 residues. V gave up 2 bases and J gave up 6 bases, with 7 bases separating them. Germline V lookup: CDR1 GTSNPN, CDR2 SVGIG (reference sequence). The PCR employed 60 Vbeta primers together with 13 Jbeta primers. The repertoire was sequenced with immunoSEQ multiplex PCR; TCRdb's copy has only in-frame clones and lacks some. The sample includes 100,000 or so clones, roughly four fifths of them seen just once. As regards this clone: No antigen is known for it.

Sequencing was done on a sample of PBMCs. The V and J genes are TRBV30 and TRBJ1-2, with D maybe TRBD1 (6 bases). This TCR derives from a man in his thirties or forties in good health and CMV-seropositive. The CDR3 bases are TGTGCCTGGAGTTCAGGGGATGGCTACACCTTC. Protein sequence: CAWSSGDGYTF.